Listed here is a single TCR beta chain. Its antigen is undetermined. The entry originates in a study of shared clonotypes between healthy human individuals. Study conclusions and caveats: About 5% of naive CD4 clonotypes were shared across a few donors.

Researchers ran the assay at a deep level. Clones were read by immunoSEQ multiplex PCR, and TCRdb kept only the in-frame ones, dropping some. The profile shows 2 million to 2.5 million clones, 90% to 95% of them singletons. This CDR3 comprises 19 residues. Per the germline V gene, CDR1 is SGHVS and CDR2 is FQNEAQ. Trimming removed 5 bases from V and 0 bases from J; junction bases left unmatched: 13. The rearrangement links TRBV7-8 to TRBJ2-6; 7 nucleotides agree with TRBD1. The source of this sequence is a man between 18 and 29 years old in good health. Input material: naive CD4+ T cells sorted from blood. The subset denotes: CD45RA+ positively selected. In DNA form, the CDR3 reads TGTGCCAGCAGCCTGAATACCGGGACAGCTTTCTCTGGGGCCAACGTCCTGACTTTC. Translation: CASSLNTGTAFSGANVLTF.